Below, 32 T cell receptor beta chains from the same sample are listed, as sequenced in a study of cytomegalovirus exposure and HLA in healthy donors. The study ran its PCR with 60 Vbeta and 13 Jbeta primers. Profiled with immunoSEQ multiplex PCR; TCRdb holds only in-frame clones, not every one. The sample features approximately 50,000 clones, with more than 2% in its top ten. Sequenced sample: PBMCs. The receptors were sampled from a woman aged 40-49 years in good health and CMV-seronegative.

The chain combines TRBV6-1 with TRBJ1-1, with D tentatively TRBD1 (6 bases). This CDR3 contains 17 residues. V lost 4 bases to trimming and J lost 5 bases, with 23 bases between them. The germline gives CDR1 MNHNS, CDR2 SASEGT. CDR3 loop: CASSGLWPGARETEAFF. CDR3 in DNA: TGTGCCAGCAGTGGTCTATGGCCAGGGGCGCGGGAGACTGAAGCTTTCTTT.

The rearrangement uses TRBV6-5 and TRBJ1-1; D call uncertain. Deletions cut 0 bases from V and 0 bases from J, with 8 bases between. This CDR3 region has 15 residues. Germline V lookup: CDR1 MNHEY, CDR2 SVGAGI. CDR3 nucleotides: TGTGCCAGCAGTTACTCAGGGAGAATGAACACTGAAGCTTTCTTT. Translation: CASSYSGRMNTEAFF.

As DNA, the CDR3 is TGTGCCAGCTTGACAGGGGAAGATGAGCAGTACTTC. Translating it yields CASLTGEDEQYF. J is TRBJ2-7 and V is TRBV7-6; 8 bases fit TRBD1. Germline CDR1 reads SGHVS; CDR2 reads FNYEAQ. The CDR3 is 12 residues long. With V trimmed by 8 bases and J by 7 bases, 7 bases remained unmatched.

The V and J genes are TRBV19 and TRBJ1-2; D gene unclear. This CDR3 is built from 13 residues. Trimming removed 5 bases from V and 8 bases from J, with 15 bases in between. Germline values: CDR1 LNHDA, CDR2 SQIVND (reference sequence). CDR3 sequence: CASSAGKLVGYTF. The CDR3 region has the DNA TGTGCCAGTAGTGCCGGGAAACTTGTGGGCTACACCTTC.

This chain uses TRBV19 with TRBJ2-3; possible D gene TRBD1, 6 bases. The CDR3 length is 13 residues. V was trimmed by 6 bases and J by 1 base, leaving 8 bases between them. CDR1 is LNHDA and CDR2 is SQIVND in the germline V gene (reference sequence). The CDR3 DNA is TGTGCCAGTAGAAGACAGGGCACAGATACGCAGTATTTT. Residues: CASRRQGTDTQYF.

The genes are TRBV5-1 and TRBJ1-2; TRBD1 aligns across 10 bases. From germline, CDR1 is SGHRS and CDR2 YFSETQ. This CDR3 has 15 amino acids. With V trimmed by 3 bases and J by 2 bases, 4 bases remained unmatched. The CDR3 DNA reads as TGCGCCAGCAGCTCCGGGACAGGGGAAAACTATGGCTACACCTTC. Translated, it gives CASSSGTGENYGYTF.

V and J are TRBV29-1 and TRBJ2-3; TRBD2 matches 10 bases. In germline, CDR1 is SQVTM, CDR2 ANQGSEA. Trimming took 5 bases from V and 8 from J; bases not matched to a gene: 10. The CDR3 spans 14 residues. The DNA for the CDR3 is TGCAGCGTTTCGGGGCTAGCGGGAGAAGGTACGCAGTATTTT. Translation gives CSVSGLAGEGTQYF.

The V and J genes are TRBV5-1 and TRBJ1-3, with 8 bases matching TRBD1. The CDR3 contains 17 residues. Germline CDR1 SGHRS, CDR2 YFSETQ. J was trimmed by 3 bases and V by 0 bases; bases with no gene match: 8. The CDR3 sequence: CASSLGDRTDLGNTIYF. As DNA, the CDR3 is TGCGCCAGCAGCTTGGGGGACAGGACAGACCTTGGAAACACCATATATTTT.

The V and J genes are TRBV5-1 and TRBJ1-6; possibly TRBD1 for D (5 bases). The CDR3 contains 15 residues. V lost 4 bases and J lost 4, with 12 bases in between. The germline V gene encodes CDR1 SGHRS and CDR2 YFSETQ. The DNA for the CDR3 is TGCGCCAGCAGCCCAACGACAGAGTATAATTCACCCCTCCACTTT. Its translation is CASSPTTEYNSPLHF.

This chain joins TRBV5-1 and TRBJ1-1, with D tentatively TRBD1 (6 bases). Germline loops: CDR1 SGHRS, CDR2 YFSETQ. V was cut by 0 bases and J by 4 bases, with 16 bases left in between. The CDR3 spans 16 residues. CDR3: CASSLVSTGSGTEAFF. The CDR3 DNA follows: TGCGCCAGCAGCTTGGTGTCCACAGGGTCGGGCACTGAAGCTTTCTTT.

With regard to this clone: The junction departs from the called germline gene at one end, perhaps through a read error. The V call is TRBV29-1, the J call TRBJ2-5, with D perhaps TRBD2 (6 bases). The germline V gene has CDR1 SQVTM and CDR2 ANQGSEA. This CDR3 is built from 11 residues. The CDR3 sequence is CSVVTGEAQYF. The CDR3 region has the DNA TGCAGCGTCGTAACGGGAGAGGCCCAGTACTTC.

The chain combines TRBV7-9 with TRBJ1-5; D is uncertain. The CDR3 sequence is 14 residues long. V dropped 5 bases and J dropped 4 bases, with 12 bases sitting between them. Per germline, CDR1 SEHNR and CDR2 FQNEAQ (reference sequence). This CDR3 is CASSQENRNQPQHF. The DNA of the CDR3 is TGTGCCAGCAGCCAGGAAAATCGAAATCAGCCCCAGCATTTT.

J is TRBJ2-3 and V is TRBV6-5; TRBD2 agrees at 13 bases. CDR3 length: 16 residues. Germline assignment: CDR1 MNHEY and CDR2 SVGAGI. The trim removed 4 bases at V and 11 bases at J, leaving 12 bases unmatched. The CDR3, as DNA: TGTGCCAGCAGTTCCCAGACTAGCGGGAGGAACAAGGGGCAGTATTTT. Translated, it gives CASSSQTSGRNKGQYF.

The V and J genes are TRBV2 and TRBJ1-1; D is perhaps TRBD1 (6 bases). The V gene lost 10 bases and the J gene lost 1 base, with 16 bases spanning the gap. The germline V gene has CDR1 SNHLY and CDR2 FYNNEI. This CDR3 has 14 residues. The CDR3 loop is CANPGGGQNTEAFF. CDR3 bases: TGTGCCAACCCGGGAGGGGGACAGAACACTGAAGCTTTCTTT.

V gene TRBV19 combines with J gene TRBJ1-2; no firm D call. Germline V lookup: CDR1 LNHDA, CDR2 SQIVND (reference sequence). This CDR3 has 15 amino acids. Trimming removed 0 bases from V and 5 bases from J, with 13 bases in between. CDR3 nucleotides: TGTGCCAGTAGTATAGAAGGGAGTTTTCGGTATGGCTACACCTTC. Encoded protein: CASSIEGSFRYGYTF.

As regards this clone: Relative to the germline gene, one junction end is altered; a read error may explain this. The CDR3 here is CASRSRGNYGYTF. CDR3 in DNA: TGTGCCAGTAGATCCAGGGGAAACTATGGCTACACTTTC. The V and J genes are TRBV19 and TRBJ1-2, with a possible D match to TRBD1 (6 bases). The CDR3 loop spans 13 amino acids. Germline lookup yields CDR1 LNHDA and CDR2 SQIVND (reference sequence).

The gene calls are TRBV30 and TRBJ2-2, with a possible D match to TRBD2 (5 bases). CDR3 length: 14 residues. Germline loops: CDR1 GTSNPN, CDR2 SVGIG (reference sequence). Trimming cost V 1 base and J 1 base, with 7 bases left between them. CDR3 nucleotide sequence: TGTGCCTGGAGTGGGACTGAGAACACCGGGGAGCTGTTTTTT. It is translated as CAWSGTENTGELFF.

The genes are TRBV9 and TRBJ1-2; 10 bases line up with TRBD1. V was clipped by 4 bases and J by 4 bases; unmatched bases: 4. The CDR3 consists of 14 residues. Germline CDR1 is SGDLS and CDR2 is YYNGEE. CDR3: CASSPTGGSYGYTF. CDR3 bases: TGTGCCAGCAGCCCGACAGGGGGCAGCTATGGCTACACCTTC.

This chain connects TRBV6-5 to TRBJ1-2, with D possibly TRBD1 on 5 matching bases. V gave up 4 bases and J gave up 5 bases, with 17 bases separating them. The germline CDR1 and CDR2 sequences are MNHEY and SVGAGI. The CDR3 spans 15 residues. For the CDR3, the DNA is TGTGCCAGCAGTTTGCTAGGGGCCCCCACTTATGGCTACACCTTC. Translating gives CASSLLGAPTYGYTF.

The chain is built from TRBV5-6 and TRBJ1-2, with TRBD1 matching over 10 bases. The length of the CDR3 is 16 residues. Germline V gene lookup returns CDR1 SGHDT and CDR2 YYEEEE. Trimming took 0 bases from V and 5 from J; bases not matched to a gene: 7. CDR3 DNA: TGTGCCAGCAGCTTGGTAGGGACAGGGGAGTGGTATGGCTACACCTTC. Translation gives CASSLVGTGEWYGYTF.

This chain uses TRBV5-1 with TRBJ2-5; TRBD2 might be the D (5 bases). CDR1 is SGHRS and CDR2 is YFSETQ in the germline V gene. The CDR3 contains 15 residues. V was trimmed by 3 bases and J by 4 bases, leaving 16 bases between them. Here the CDR3 reads CASSWFYGDRETQYF. The CDR3 DNA reads as TGCGCCAGCAGCTGGTTTTACGGGGATCGAGAGACCCAGTACTTC.

Notes on this clone: Mismatch with germline at one junction end may stem from a read error. The chain joins TRBV30 to TRBJ1-1; 10 nucleotides agree with TRBD1. CDR1 is GTSNPN, CDR2 SVGIG, per germline (reference sequence). CDR3 size: 13 residues. This CDR3 is CARRTGGNTEAFF. CDR3 sequence (DNA): TGTGCCAGGAGGACAGGGGGGAACACTGAAGCTTTCTTT. Combining the CDR3 with reference TRBV30 and TRBJ1-1 gives the whole variable domain SQTIHQWPATLVQPVGSPLSLECTVEGTSNPNLYWYRQAAGRGLQLLFYSVGIGQISSEVPQNLSASRPQDRQFILSSKKLLLSDSGFYLCARRTGGNTEAFFGQGTRLTVV.

The chain links TRBV6-1 to TRBJ2-5, with TRBD1 identical over 9 bases. The DNA end lines up better with TRBJ2-7; the J call may be wrong. Looked up from germline, CDR1 is MNHNS and CDR2 is SASEGT. The CDR3 covers 14 residues. CDR3 residues: CASRSGQGVYEQYF. In nucleotides, the CDR3 is TGTGCCAGCAGGTCGGGACAGGGAGTCTACGAGCAGTACTTC.

The rearrangement links TRBV6-1 to TRBJ2-7; possibly TRBD1 for D (6 bases). Per germline, CDR1 MNHNS and CDR2 SASEGT. The ends were cut back, 0 bases at V and 2 bases at J, with 17 bases in the middle. This CDR3 has 17 residues. The CDR3 reads CASSEALPAGDPYEQYF. The CDR3 nucleotides read TGTGCCAGCAGTGAAGCGCTTCCGGCAGGGGACCCCTACGAGCAGTACTTC.

For the CDR3, the DNA is TGTGCCAGTAGTGCAGGACAGACCTACGAGCAGTACTTC. Encoded protein: CASSAGQTYEQYF. The rearrangement links TRBV19 to TRBJ2-7; D may be TRBD1 (6 bases). V was trimmed by 5 bases and J by 2 bases, leaving 10 bases between them. CDR1 and CDR2 (germline): LNHDA, SQIVND (reference sequence). The CDR3 contains 13 residues.

The rearrangement links TRBV6-6 to TRBJ1-5; 9 bases map to TRBD1. This CDR3 contains 16 residues. Per the germline V gene, CDR1 is MNHNY and CDR2 is SVGAGI (reference sequence). Germline trimming cut 7 bases from V and 2 bases from J; bases unmatched to any gene: 9. The DNA of the CDR3 is TGTGCCAGCAAATTTACAGGGGGCTTTGGCAATCAGCCCCAGCATTTT. Translation gives CASKFTGGFGNQPQHF.

This chain uses TRBV11-3 with TRBJ2-1; D may be TRBD2 (5 bases). Germline-derived CDR1 and CDR2 are SGHNT and YENEEA. Trimming left V 2 bases short and J 12 bases short, with 11 bases between. The CDR3 extends over 12 amino acids. As DNA, the CDR3 is TGTGCCAGCAGCTTAATCGGGAAGATGCAGTTCTTC. Residues: CASSLIGKMQFF.

The rearrangement uses TRBV6-5 and TRBJ1-2; D remains unclear. In germline, CDR1 is MNHEY, CDR2 SVGAGI. The V end was cut by 0 bases, the J end by 2 bases, with 10 bases between. This CDR3 contains 15 residues. The CDR3, as DNA: TGTGCCAGCAGTTACTCGAGGGAAGGGAACTATGGCTACACCTTC. It yields the protein CASSYSREGNYGYTF.

The V gene is TRBV7-2, the J gene TRBJ2-7, with D perhaps matching TRBD2 (5 bases). Trimming cost V 7 bases and J 7 bases, with 20 bases left between them. Germline V gives CDR1 SGHTA, CDR2 FQGNSA. There are 14 residues in the CDR3. The CDR3 loop reads CASTLSRGSVEQYF. The CDR3 DNA follows: TGTGCCAGCACCTTGAGTCGTGGTAGCGTAGAGCAGTACTTC.

The rearrangement joins TRBV6-1 to TRBJ1-3; TRBD1 matches 7 bases. The CDR3 length is 15 residues. V shed 7 bases, J shed 2 bases, and the junction held 8 bases outside the gene matches. Germline CDR1 reads MNHNS; CDR2 reads SASEGT. In DNA form, the CDR3 reads TGTGCCAGCAAGGGGCAGGGGGAAGCTGGAAACACCATATATTTT. Amino acids: CASKGQGEAGNTIYF.

V and J are TRBV7-9 and TRBJ1-4; D gene uncertain. V was clipped by 3 bases and J by 8 bases, with 13 bases between them. There are 14 residues in the CDR3. Germline V gene sequence: CDR1 SEHNR, CDR2 FQNEAQ (reference sequence). The CDR3 loop is CASSFRGGGEKLFF. The CDR3 DNA sequence: TGTGCCAGCAGCTTCCGAGGTGGCGGCGAAAAACTGTTTTTT. Full variable domain (outside the CDR3, taken from reference TRBV7-9 and TRBJ1-4): DTGVSQNPRHKITKRGQNVTFRCDPISEHNRLYWYRQTLGQGPEFLTYFQNEAQLEKSRLLSDRFSAERPKGSFSTLEIQRTEQGDSAMYLCASSFRGGGEKLFFGSGTQLSVL.

The chain carries TRBV11-3 and TRBJ2-1; the match to TRBD2 covers 8 bases. The germline CDR1 and CDR2 sequences are SGHNT and YENEEA. V dropped 8 bases and J dropped 8; count of bases not matched to a gene: 11. The CDR3 covers 14 residues. DNA of the CDR3: TGTGCCAGCGCCTATGGGCGGGGGGTATATGAGCAGTTCTTC. Translated, it gives CASAYGRGVYEQFF.